The rows below give T cell receptor beta chains drawn from one sample of a study of shared clonotypes between healthy human individuals. TCRdb's table, derived via immunoSEQ multiplex PCR, lists solely in-frame clones and lacks some. The sample has fewer than 1 million clones; about 96% are singletons. Sequencing input: naive CD8+ T cells sorted from blood. Receptors originate from a man aged 25-45 years in good health. The CDR3 runs from the conserved cysteine through the conserved F or W. The D gene is left open where the match is weak. Size values are once, few and many counts, or a class for expanded clones, and some rows have none.

size	J	V	D	DNA	CDR3
.	TRBJ2-1	TRBV7-9	.	TGTGCCAGCAGCTCGAGGTTCAACTCCTACAATGAGCAGTTCTTC	CASSSRFNSYNEQFF
.	TRBJ2-1	TRBV7-2	.	TGTGCCAGCAGCACCTCTTCGGGTCCTGCTTCCTACAATGAGCAGTTCTTC	CASSTSSGPASYNEQFF
.	TRBJ1-5	TRBV7-9	.	TGTGCCAGCAGCGACCGGGAGAGCAATCAGCCCCAGCATTTT	CASSDRESNQPQHF
.	TRBJ2-4	TRBV27	.	TGTGCCAGCAGTTCCCAGGAAAACCTAAACATTCAGTACTTC	CASSSQENLNIQYF
.	TRBJ2-1	TRBV6-5	TRBD2	TGTGCCAGCAGTTACTCCTTAGCGGGAGTCTACAATGAGCAGTTCTTC	CASSYSLAGVYNEQFF
.	TRBJ2-5	TRBV7-8	.	TGTGCCAGCAGCCCTGACCTGAAAGAGACCCAGTACTTC	CASSPDLKETQYF
.	TRBJ1-3	TRBV6-6	.	TGTGCCAGCAGTTACTCGATGCCAAACACCATATATTTT	CASSYSMPNTIYF
.	TRBJ2-7	TRBV2	TRBD2	TGTGCCAGCAGTGACGGGGGGGTCATGGACGAGCAGTACTTC	CASSDGGVMDEQYF
once	TRBJ2-7	TRBV5-1	TRBD1	TGCGCCAGCAGCTTGGCCAAGGGACAGCTAACCTACGAGCAGTACTTC	CASSLAKGQLTYEQYF
once	TRBJ2-7	TRBV15	.	TGTGCCACCAGCAGAGATCGGGATCCTTTCTACGAGCAGTACTTC	CATSRDRDPFYEQYF
.	TRBJ1-4	TRBV6-1	.	TGTGCCAGCAGTGAATTTGACGGACCTAATGAAAAACTGTTTTTT	CASSEFDGPNEKLFF
.	TRBJ1-4	TRBV7-8	.	TGTGCCAGCAGCTTAGATCAGGGGCGGTCAACTAATGAAAAACTGTTTTTT	CASSLDQGRSTNEKLFF
.	TRBJ2-7	TRBV4-1	TRBD2	TGCGCCAGCAGCCAAGGCGAGGCTAGCGGGTACTACGAGCAGTACTTC	CASSQGEASGYYEQYF
.	TRBJ2-3	TRBV7-9	TRBD2	TGTGCCAGCAGTTTGGACCGGGAGGTTAGGACAGATACGCAGTATTTT	CASSLDREVRTDTQYF
.	TRBJ2-7	TRBV5-6	.	TGTGCCAGCAGCCTGGAGGGTCGCGAGCAGTACTTC	CASSLEGREQYF
.	TRBJ2-1	TRBV7-9	TRBD2	TGTGCCAGCAGGCCAGCGGGAGTGGGGAATGAGCAGTTCTTC	CASRPAGVGNEQFF
.	TRBJ2-5	TRBV28	TRBD1	TGTGCCAGCAGTTCACTGATATTGACAGGGAAAGAGACCCAGTACTTC	CASSSLILTGKETQYF
.	TRBJ2-7	TRBV11-2	TRBD2	TGTGCCAGCAGCCGGACTAGCGGAGCCTACGAGCAGTACTTC	CASSRTSGAYEQYF
.	TRBJ2-2	TRBV7-2	.	TGTGCCAGCAGGTACCCGACAGAGAACACCGGGGAGCTGTTTTTT	CASRYPTENTGELFF
.	TRBJ2-7	TRBV4-1	TRBD1	TGCGCCAGCAGCCAAGGGGACAGCACTTACGAGCAGTACTTC	CASSQGDSTYEQYF
.	TRBJ1-1	TRBV6-1	TRBD1	TGTGCCAGCAGTGGGGGACAGAGCAACACTGAAGCTTTCTTT	CASSGGQSNTEAFF
once	TRBJ2-5	TRBV7-6	.	TGTGCCAGCAGCTGGAATGTGGGACACAAAGAGACCCAGTACTTC	CASSWNVGHKETQYF
.	TRBJ2-1	TRBV11-3	.	TGTGCCAGCAGCTTAGAGCCTGGGGATGAGCAGTTCTTC	CASSLEPGDEQFF
.	TRBJ1-2	TRBV29-1	.	TGCAGCGTTGACAAACGGGTTTATGGCTACACCTTC	CSVDKRVYGYTF
.	TRBJ2-5	TRBV5-1	TRBD1	TGCGCCAGCAGCTTGGGGCTCACAGGGGGTTGGGAAGAGACCCAGTACTTC	CASSLGLTGGWEETQYF
.	TRBJ2-3	TRBV9	.	TGTGCCAGCAGCGTAAACGCCAATGTAGGGGATACGCAGTATTTT	CASSVNANVGDTQYF
.	TRBJ2-7	TRBV7-8	TRBD1	TGTGCCAGCAGCCGAGAGGGGACAGACGAGCAGTACTTC	CASSREGTDEQYF
once	TRBJ2-1	TRBV20-1	.	TGCAGTGCTGGAGGGCCGGGGTTCTTC	CSAGGPGFF
.	TRBJ2-1	TRBV27	.	TGTGCCAGCAGTTTTGGGGGCAGCTCCTACAATGAGCAGTTCTTC	CASSFGGSSYNEQFF
.	TRBJ1-1	TRBV11-1	.	TGTGCCAGCAGCTTCTACCGAGGGACTATGAACACTGAAGCTTTCTTT	CASSFYRGTMNTEAFF
once	TRBJ2-7	TRBV9	TRBD1	TGTGCCAGCAGCGTAACAGGGGGTTACGAGCAGTACTTC	CASSVTGGYEQYF
.	TRBJ2-7	TRBV4-1	.	TGCGCCAGCAGCCAAGAACCGGGTATCTACGAGCAGTACTTC	CASSQEPGIYEQYF
.	TRBJ2-4	TRBV27	.	TGTGCCAGCAGTTTATCCCTTTCAGGGAGTAACATTCAGTACTTC	CASSLSLSGSNIQYF
.	TRBJ1-1	TRBV13	.	TGTGCCAGCAGCTTAGGGGGTATCGTGGCTGAAGCTTTCTTT	CASSLGGIVAEAFF
.	TRBJ2-7	TRBV4-1	.	TGCGCCAGCAGCCAAGTGGCGCTTTACGAGCAGTACTTC	CASSQVALYEQYF
.	TRBJ2-3	TRBV28	.	TGTGCCAGCAGTTACCGGGGTAGCACAGATACGCAGTATTTT	CASSYRGSTDTQYF
.	TRBJ1-1	TRBV27	TRBD1	TGTGCCAGCAGCTATCATTTCGGGACAGGGAACACTGAAGCTTTCTTT	CASSYHFGTGNTEAFF
.	TRBJ2-1	TRBV27	.	TGTGCCAGCAGTTTATCGGGCAGCTCCTACAATGAGCAGTTCTTC	CASSLSGSSYNEQFF
.	TRBJ1-5	TRBV27	.	TGTGCCAGCAGGAATGGTGGGAGCAATCAGCCCCAGCATTTT	CASRNGGSNQPQHF
.	TRBJ2-7	TRBV4-1	.	TGCGCCAGCAGCCAAGATCAGGGGAGTCGCTACGAGCAGTACTTC	CASSQDQGSRYEQYF
.	TRBJ2-7	TRBV7-7	TRBD1	TGTGCTAGCAGCCCTGGGACAGGGACTTCGGGAGAGCAGTACTTC	CASSPGTGTSGEQYF
.	TRBJ2-3	TRBV14	.	TGTGCCAGCAGCCAACTAGATTCCCGACTCACAGATACGCAGTATTTT	CASSQLDSRLTDTQYF
.	TRBJ2-1	TRBV11-3	.	TGTGCCAGCAGCCTTATGGGAGGAGGACACAATGAGCAGTTCTTC	CASSLMGGGHNEQFF
.	TRBJ2-7	TRBV15	.	TGTGCCACCAGCAGAGTACAGATTCCCTACGAGCAGTACTTC	CATSRVQIPYEQYF
.	TRBJ1-2	TRBV4-1	.	TGCGCCAGCAGCCAAGCGCCGGTCCATGGCTACACCTTC	CASSQAPVHGYTF
few	TRBJ2-2	TRBV10-2	TRBD1	TGCGCCAGCAGTGAGAATTTAGTGGGACAGGGGGATACCGGGGAGCTGTTTTTT	CASSENLVGQGDTGELFF
.	TRBJ2-5	TRBV11-2	.	TGTGCCAGCAGCTCTTTGCGAGAGACCCAGTACTTC	CASSSLRETQYF
.	TRBJ2-7	TRBV6-1	TRBD1	TGTGCCAGCAGCCCAATGGGACAGGGGGCTTGGGAGCAGTACTTC	CASSPMGQGAWEQYF
.	TRBJ2-2	TRBV4-3	TRBD1	TGCGCCAGCAGCCACATTGTACAGGGGACCGGGGAGCTGTTTTTT	CASSHIVQGTGELFF
.	TRBJ2-7	TRBV4-1	TRBD2	TGCGCCAGCAGCCAAGGACTAGCCGACTCCTACGAGCAGTACTTC	CASSQGLADSYEQYF
.	TRBJ2-1	TRBV2	.	TGTGCCAGCAGTGAGGGAGCGAGAAACAATGAGCAGTTCTTC	CASSEGARNNEQFF
.	TRBJ2-1	TRBV7-9	TRBD2	TGTGCCAGCAGCTCTCCGGGACTAGCGGGAGAAAGCTATGAGCAGTTCTTC	CASSSPGLAGESYEQFF